Sequencing of this T cell receptor (beta chain) was carried out in a study of T cell responses to AZD1222 COVID-19 vaccine. Whole-study results and caveats: Only 5 or 6 people who got AZD1222 tested seropositive at baseline. In the spike-specific TCR repertoire, nearly half reportedly target unmutated variant regions. Along spike, vaccine-associated CD4 TCRs were found throughout, with dominance at 160-218 and 743-854.

As to this clone: Antigen: not known.

V was cut by 4 bases and J by 0 bases, with 11 bases left in between. The CDR3 has 16 residues. Per the germline V gene, CDR1 is SGHNT and CDR2 is YYREEE (reference sequence). Some clones are missing from TCRdb's copy, which holds only in-frame ones; the method was immunoSEQ multiplex PCR. The sample has about 220,000 clones; 85% to 95% are singletons. The chain uses TRBV5-4 and TRBJ1-6; no firm D call. The clonotype comes from an adult in good health. The source material was peripheral blood, sampled on day 0 of MenACWY control vaccination. CDR3 loop: CASSPDRSSYNSPLHF. The CDR3 region has the DNA TGTGCCAGCAGCCCGGACCGGAGCTCCTATAATTCACCCCTCCACTTT. Variable domain in full (rest from reference TRBV5-4 and TRBJ1-6): ETGVTQSPTHLIKTRGQQVTLRCSSQSGHNTVSWYQQALGQGPQFIFQYYREEENGRGNFPPRFSGLQFPNYSSELNVNALELDDSALYLCASSPDRSSYNSPLHFGNGTRLTVT.